A single T cell receptor (beta chain) is shown here with its context. Its antigen is not identified. Libraries were prepared by immunoSEQ multiplex PCR; TCRdb keeps only in-frame clonotypes and omits some of them. In the table there are 150,000 or so clones, roughly 90% of which are singletons. The CDR3 runs 15 residues. V dropped 6 bases and J dropped 1 base, with 16 bases sitting between them. Germline V lookup: CDR1 ENHRY, CDR2 SYGVKD. The source of the sample is a study of T cell responses to AZD1222 COVID-19 vaccine. Study-level background: Second-dose intervals of approximately 4 or approximately 12 weeks were pooled. Study-level points and caveats: The repertoires were collected only after the peak T cell response. With two AZD1222 doses given, Spike-specific TCR breadth and depth both rose. Only five or six individuals given AZD1222 were seropositive at baseline.

The sequencing here drew on peripheral blood, taken on day 0 of AZD1222 vaccination. J is TRBJ2-7 and V is TRBV10-3, with D perhaps TRBD2 (5 bases). This receptor was identified in an adult in good health. The CDR3: CAISAGQERSYEQYF. The DNA for the CDR3 is TGTGCCATCAGCGCGGGTCAGGAGCGGTCCTACGAGCAGTACTTC.